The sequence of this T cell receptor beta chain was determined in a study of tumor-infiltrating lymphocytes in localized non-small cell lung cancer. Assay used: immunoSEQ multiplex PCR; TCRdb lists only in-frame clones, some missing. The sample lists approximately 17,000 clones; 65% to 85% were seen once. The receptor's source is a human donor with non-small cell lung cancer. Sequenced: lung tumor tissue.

The CDR3 coding sequence is TGTGCCAGCAGCTTGGACAGGAGGGTTAACTATGGCTACACCTTC. Amino acid sequence: CASSLDRRVNYGYTF. The V call is TRBV7-2, the J call TRBJ1-2; 7 bases line up with TRBD1. Germline CDR1 and CDR2: SGHTA and FQGNSA. CDR3 length: 15 amino acids. The junction had 5 bases not matched to a gene; V was cut back by 3 bases and J by 1 base.